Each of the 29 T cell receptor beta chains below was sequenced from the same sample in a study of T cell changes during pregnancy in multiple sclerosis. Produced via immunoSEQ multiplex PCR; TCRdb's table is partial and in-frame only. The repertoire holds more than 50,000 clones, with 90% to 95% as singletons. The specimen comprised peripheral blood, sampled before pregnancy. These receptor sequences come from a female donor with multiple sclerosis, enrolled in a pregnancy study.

The CDR3 here is CASSQSGGGDYEQYF. CDR3 sequence (DNA): TGTGCCAGCAGCCAATCGGGCGGGGGGGACTACGAGCAGTACTTC. The chain links TRBV4-2 to TRBJ2-7; 9 positions match TRBD2. Germline V CDR1 and CDR2: LGHNA, YNFKEQ. Germline trimming cut 2 bases from V and 3 bases from J; bases unmatched to any gene: 5. The CDR3 spans 15 residues.

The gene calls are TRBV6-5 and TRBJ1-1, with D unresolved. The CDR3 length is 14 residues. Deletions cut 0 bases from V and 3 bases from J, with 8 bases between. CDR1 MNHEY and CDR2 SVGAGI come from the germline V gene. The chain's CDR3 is CASSYSSLYTEAFF. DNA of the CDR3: TGTGCCAGCAGTTACTCGAGCCTATACACTGAAGCTTTCTTT.

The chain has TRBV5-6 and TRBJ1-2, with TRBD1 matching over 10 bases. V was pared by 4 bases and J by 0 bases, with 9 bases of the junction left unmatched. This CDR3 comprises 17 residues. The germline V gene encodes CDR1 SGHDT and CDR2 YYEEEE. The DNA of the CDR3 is TGTGCCAGCAGCCACGGGGGGGGACAGGGGACTAACTATGGCTACACCTTC. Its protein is CASSHGGGQGTNYGYTF.

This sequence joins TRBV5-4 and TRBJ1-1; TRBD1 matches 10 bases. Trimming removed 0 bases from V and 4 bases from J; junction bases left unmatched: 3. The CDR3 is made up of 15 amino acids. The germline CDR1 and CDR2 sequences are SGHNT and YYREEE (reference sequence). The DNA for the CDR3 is TGTGCCAGCAGCTTGGCGGGACAGGGGTTCACTGAAGCTTTCTTT. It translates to CASSLAGQGFTEAFF.

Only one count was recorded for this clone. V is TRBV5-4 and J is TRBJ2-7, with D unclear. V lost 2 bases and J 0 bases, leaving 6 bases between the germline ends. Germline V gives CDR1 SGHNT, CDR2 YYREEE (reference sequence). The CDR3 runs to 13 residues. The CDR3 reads CASSFGSSYEQYF. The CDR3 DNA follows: TGTGCCAGCAGCTTTGGCAGCTCCTACGAGCAGTACTTC.

This chain's CDR3 is CASSLSGQGRTGELFF. The CDR3 coding sequence is TGTGCCAGTAGCCTATCGGGACAGGGGAGAACCGGGGAGCTGTTTTTT. The genes are TRBV19 and TRBJ2-2; 10 bases line up with TRBD1. The CDR3 spans 16 residues. The germline CDR1 and CDR2 sequences are LNHDA and SQIVND (reference sequence). V gave up 6 bases and J gave up 5 bases; unmatched junction bases: 9. Filled out from reference TRBV19 and TRBJ2-2, the complete variable domain reads DGGITQSPKYLFRKEGQNVTLSCEQNLNHDAMYWYRQDPGQGLRLIYYSQIVNDFQKGDIAEGYSVSREKKESFPLTVTSAQKNPTAFYLCASSLSGQGRTGELFFGEGSRLTVL.

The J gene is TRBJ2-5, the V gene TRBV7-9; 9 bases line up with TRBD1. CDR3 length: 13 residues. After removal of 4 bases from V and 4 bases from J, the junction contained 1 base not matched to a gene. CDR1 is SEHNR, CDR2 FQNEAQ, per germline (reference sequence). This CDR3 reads CASSWGQGETQYF. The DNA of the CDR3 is TGTGCCAGCAGCTGGGGACAGGGAGAGACCCAGTACTTC.

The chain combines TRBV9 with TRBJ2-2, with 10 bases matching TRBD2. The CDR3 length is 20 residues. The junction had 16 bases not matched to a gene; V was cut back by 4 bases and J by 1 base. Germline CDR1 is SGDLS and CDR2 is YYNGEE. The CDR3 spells CASSLSPQRGGRRNTGELFF. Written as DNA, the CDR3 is TGTGCCAGCAGCCTTAGCCCCCAGCGGGGGGGCCGGAGGAACACCGGGGAGCTGTTTTTT.

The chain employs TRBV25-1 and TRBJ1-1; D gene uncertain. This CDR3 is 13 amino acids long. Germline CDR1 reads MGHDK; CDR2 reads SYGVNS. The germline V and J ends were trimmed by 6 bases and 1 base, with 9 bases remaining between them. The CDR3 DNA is TGTGCCAGCAGAGGAGTTGGGAACACTGAAGCTTTCTTT. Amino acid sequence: CASRGVGNTEAFF.

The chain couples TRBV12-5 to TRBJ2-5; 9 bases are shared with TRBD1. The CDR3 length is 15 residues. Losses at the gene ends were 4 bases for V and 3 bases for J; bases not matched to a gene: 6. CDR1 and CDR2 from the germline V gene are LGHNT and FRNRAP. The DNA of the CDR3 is TGTGCTAGTGGTTCCCCCGGGACAGGGAAAGAGACCCAGTACTTC. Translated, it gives CASGSPGTGKETQYF. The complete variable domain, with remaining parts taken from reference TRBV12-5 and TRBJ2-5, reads DARVTQTPRHKVTEMGQEVTMRCQPILGHNTVFWYRQTMMQGLELLAYFRNRAPLDDSGMPKDRFSAEMPDATLATLKIQPSEPRDSAVYFCASGSPGTGKETQYFGPGTRLLVL.

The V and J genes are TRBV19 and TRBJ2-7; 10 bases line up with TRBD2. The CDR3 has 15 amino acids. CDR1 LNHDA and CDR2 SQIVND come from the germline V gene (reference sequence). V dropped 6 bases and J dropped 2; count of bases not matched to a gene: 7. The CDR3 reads CASRLTSGSAYEQYF. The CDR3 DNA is TGTGCCAGTAGACTGACTAGCGGGTCGGCCTACGAGCAGTACTTC.

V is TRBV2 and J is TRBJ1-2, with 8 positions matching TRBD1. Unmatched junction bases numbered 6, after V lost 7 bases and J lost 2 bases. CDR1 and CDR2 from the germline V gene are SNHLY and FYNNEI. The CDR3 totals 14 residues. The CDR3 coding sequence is TGTGCCAGCAAGGACAGGGCAGGCAACTATGGCTACACCTTC. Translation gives CASKDRAGNYGYTF.

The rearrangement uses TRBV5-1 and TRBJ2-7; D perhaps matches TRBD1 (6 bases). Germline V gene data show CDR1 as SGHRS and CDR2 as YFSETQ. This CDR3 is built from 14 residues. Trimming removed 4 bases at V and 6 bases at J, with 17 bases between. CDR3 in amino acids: CASSMRTVVAEQYF. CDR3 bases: TGCGCCAGCAGCATGCGGACAGTCGTGGCCGAGCAGTACTTC.

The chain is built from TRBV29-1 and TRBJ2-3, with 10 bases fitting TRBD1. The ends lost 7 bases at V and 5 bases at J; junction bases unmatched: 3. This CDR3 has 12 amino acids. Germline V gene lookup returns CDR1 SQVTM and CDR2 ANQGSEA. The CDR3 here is CSGGTGVDTQYF. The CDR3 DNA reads TGCAGCGGTGGGACAGGGGTAGATACGCAGTATTTT.

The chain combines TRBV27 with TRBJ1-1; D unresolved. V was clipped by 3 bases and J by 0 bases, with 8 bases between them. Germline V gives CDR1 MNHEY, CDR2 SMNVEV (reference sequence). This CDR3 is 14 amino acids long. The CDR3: CASSFRDMNTEAFF. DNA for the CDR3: TGTGCCAGCAGTTTTAGAGACATGAACACTGAAGCTTTCTTT.

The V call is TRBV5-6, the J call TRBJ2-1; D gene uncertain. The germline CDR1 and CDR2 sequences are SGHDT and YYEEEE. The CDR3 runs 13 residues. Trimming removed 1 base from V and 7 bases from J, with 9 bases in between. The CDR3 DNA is TGTGCCAGCAGCTTGCGGTCAGGTAATGAGCAGTTCTTC. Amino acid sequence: CASSLRSGNEQFF. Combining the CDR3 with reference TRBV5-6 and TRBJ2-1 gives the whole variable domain DAGVTQSPTHLIKTRGQQVTLRCSPKSGHDTVSWYQQALGQGPQFIFQYYEEEERQRGNFPDRFSGHQFPNYSSELNVNALLLGDSALYLCASSLRSGNEQFFGPGTRLTVL.

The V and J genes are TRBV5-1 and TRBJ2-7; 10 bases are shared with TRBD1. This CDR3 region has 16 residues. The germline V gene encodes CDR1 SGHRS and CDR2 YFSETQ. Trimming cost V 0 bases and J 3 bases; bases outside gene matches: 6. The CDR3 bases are TGCGCCAGCAGCTTGGCCGGGACAGGGGCCCTCTACGAGCAGTACTTC. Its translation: CASSLAGTGALYEQYF.

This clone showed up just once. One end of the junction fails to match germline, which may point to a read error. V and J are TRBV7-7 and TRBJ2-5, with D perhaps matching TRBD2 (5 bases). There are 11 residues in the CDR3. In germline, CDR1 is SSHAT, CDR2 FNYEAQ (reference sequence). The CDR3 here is CASSSGETQYF. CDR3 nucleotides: TGTGCTAGCAGCTCGGGGGAGACCCAGTACTTC.

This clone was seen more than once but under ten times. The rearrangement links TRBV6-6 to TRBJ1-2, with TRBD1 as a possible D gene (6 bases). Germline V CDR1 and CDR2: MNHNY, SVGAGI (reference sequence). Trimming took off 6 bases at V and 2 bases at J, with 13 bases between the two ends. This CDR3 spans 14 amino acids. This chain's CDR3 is CASSPGQSNYGYTF. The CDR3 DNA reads TGTGCCAGCAGCCCCGGACAGTCGAACTATGGCTACACCTTC.

The CDR3 bases are TGTGCCAGCAGTGAAACGAGCACCGGGGAGCTGTTTTTT. Its protein product is CASSETSTGELFF. The chain carries TRBV6-1 and TRBJ2-2; no clear D. The germline V and J ends were trimmed by 2 bases and 4 bases, with 5 bases remaining between them. This CDR3 spans 13 amino acids. Germline loops: CDR1 MNHNS, CDR2 SASEGT.

In DNA, the CDR3 is TGTGCCACCAGCAGAGAAGGGACAAGCACAGATACGCAGTATTTT. This gives the protein CATSREGTSTDTQYF. The chain uses TRBV15 and TRBJ2-3; D may be TRBD1 (6 bases). Germline V lookup: CDR1 LNHNV, CDR2 YYDKDF (reference sequence). The CDR3 is made up of 15 amino acids. Trimming cost V 0 bases and J 0 bases, with 7 bases left between them. The whole variable domain, remainder taken from reference TRBV15 and TRBJ2-3, is DAMVIQNPRYQVTQFGKPVTLSCSQTLNHNVMYWYQQKSSQAPKLLFHYYDKDFNNEADTPDNFQSRRPNTSFCFLDIRSPGLGDTAMYLCATSREGTSTDTQYFGPGTRLTVL.

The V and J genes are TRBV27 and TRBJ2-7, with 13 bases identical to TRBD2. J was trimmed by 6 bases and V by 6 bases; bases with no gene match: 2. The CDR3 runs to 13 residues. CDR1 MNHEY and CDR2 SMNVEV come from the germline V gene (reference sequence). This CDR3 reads CASRLAGGGEQYF. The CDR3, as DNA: TGTGCCAGCAGACTAGCGGGGGGGGGCGAGCAGTACTTC.

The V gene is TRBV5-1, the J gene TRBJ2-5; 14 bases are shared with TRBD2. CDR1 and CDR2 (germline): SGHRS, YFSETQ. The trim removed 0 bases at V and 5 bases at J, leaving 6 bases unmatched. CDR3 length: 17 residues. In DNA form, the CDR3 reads TGCGCCAGCAGCTTGGGGACTAGCGGGGGGCCTCAGGAGACCCAGTACTTC. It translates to CASSLGTSGGPQETQYF. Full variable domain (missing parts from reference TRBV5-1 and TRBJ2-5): KAGVTQTPRYLIKTRGQQVTLSCSPISGHRSVSWYQQTPGQGLQFLFEYFSETQRNKGNFPGRFSGRQFSNSRSEMNVSTLELGDSALYLCASSLGTSGGPQETQYFGPGTRLLVL.

DNA for the CDR3: TGTGCCAGCAGCCGGACTAGATCCTACGAGCAGTACTTC. Residues: CASSRTRSYEQYF. This rearrangement joins TRBV6-5 to TRBJ2-7, with TRBD2 identical over 7 bases. The J segment lost 1 base and the V segment lost 6 bases, leaving 3 bases of the junction unmatched. Germline loops: CDR1 MNHEY, CDR2 SVGAGI. The CDR3 is made up of 13 amino acids.

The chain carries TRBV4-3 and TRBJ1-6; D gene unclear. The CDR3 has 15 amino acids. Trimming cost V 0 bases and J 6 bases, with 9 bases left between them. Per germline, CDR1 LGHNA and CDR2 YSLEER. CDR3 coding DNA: TGCGCCAGCAGCCAAGACGGTCGAGGTAATTCACCCCTCCACTTT. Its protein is CASSQDGRGNSPLHF.

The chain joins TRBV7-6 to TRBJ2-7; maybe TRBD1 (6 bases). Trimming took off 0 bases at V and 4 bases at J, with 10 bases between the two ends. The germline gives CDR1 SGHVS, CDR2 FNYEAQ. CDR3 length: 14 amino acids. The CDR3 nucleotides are TGTGCCAGCAGCTTAGCGCAGGGGAAGTACGAGCAGTACTTC. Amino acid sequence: CASSLAQGKYEQYF. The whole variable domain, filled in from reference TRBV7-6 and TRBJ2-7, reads GAGVSQSPRYKVTKRGQDVALRCDPISGHVSLYWYRQALGQGPEFLTYFNYEAQQDKSGLPNDRFSAERPEGSISTLTIQRTEQRDSAMYRCASSLAQGKYEQYFGPGTRLTVT.

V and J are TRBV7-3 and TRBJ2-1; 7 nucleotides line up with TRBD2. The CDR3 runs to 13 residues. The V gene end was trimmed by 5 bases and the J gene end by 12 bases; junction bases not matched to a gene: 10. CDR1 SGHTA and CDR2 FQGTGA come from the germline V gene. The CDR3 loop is CASSPRTSRSQFF. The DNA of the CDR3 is TGTGCCAGCAGCCCAAGGACTAGTCGCTCGCAGTTCTTC.

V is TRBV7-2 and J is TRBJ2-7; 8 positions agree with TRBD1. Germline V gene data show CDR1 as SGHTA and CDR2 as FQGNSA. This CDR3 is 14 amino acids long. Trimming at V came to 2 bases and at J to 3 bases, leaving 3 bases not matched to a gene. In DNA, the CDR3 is TGTGCCAGCAGCTTATTTACAGGGGGCTACGAGCAGTACTTC. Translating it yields CASSLFTGGYEQYF.

Here the CDR3 reads CASRGAAFINYGYTF. The CDR3 DNA reads TGTGCCAGCAGAGGAGCAGCCTTTATTAACTATGGCTACACCTTC. V usage is TRBV2 and J usage is TRBJ1-2; D not resolved. This CDR3 comprises 15 residues. V was cut by 6 bases and J by 1 base, with 15 bases left in between. Germline V gene sequence: CDR1 SNHLY, CDR2 FYNNEI.